Detailed here is one T cell receptor (beta chain). The authors' processing: Reference gene primer amplification gave estimated nucleated cell counts. The protocol was immunoSEQ multiplex PCR, while the TCRdb copy is restricted to in-frame clones and leaves out a portion. Clonal size and the V and J genes are those of that table, whereas D and trimming came from the DNA. Among under 200,000 clones, roughly 88% were seen once, and the ten largest hold 1% to 1.5%. The data derive from a study of blood T cell repertoires in COVID-19. Background on the study: The study drew acute and convalescent COVID-19 samples from the United States, Italy and Spain. The cDNA or gDNA used as material had been derived from T cells, B-cell-depleted T cells, or PBMCs.

From germline, CDR1 is SGHNT and CDR2 YYREEE (reference sequence). The V end was cut by 2 bases, the J end by 6 bases, with 11 bases between. This CDR3 has 14 residues. The sequence derives from a man aged 60 to 69 who had recovered from COVID-19. V and J are TRBV5-4 and TRBJ2-2; TRBD2 is a possible D gene (6 bases). Sequenced material: peripheral blood. CDR3 loop: CASSFGGIAGELFF. Written as DNA, the CDR3 is TGTGCCAGCAGCTTCGGGGGAATCGCCGGGGAGCTGTTTTTT.